This entry lists 14 T cell receptor beta chains sequenced from one sample in a study of blood T cell repertoires in COVID-19. The data were produced by immunoSEQ multiplex PCR, yet TCRdb's version contains in-frame clones alone and is incomplete. The data show 130,000 or so clones, roughly 77% seen once. The material sequenced was peripheral blood. These TCRs come from a woman between 70 and 85 years old with COVID-19, enrolled during active disease.

The genes are TRBV18 and TRBJ1-6; tentatively, D is TRBD1 (6 bases). Between the trimmed V and J ends, which lost 7 bases and 4 bases, there was a span of 14 bases. Germline V gives CDR1 KGHSH, CDR2 LQKENI. The CDR3 totals 15 residues. The CDR3 sequence: CASYPGQAYNSPLHF. CDR3 DNA: TGTGCCAGCTATCCGGGACAAGCGTATAATTCACCCCTCCACTTT.

The chain uses TRBV30 and TRBJ1-6; a weak D match, TRBD1 (5 bases). Germline V CDR1 and CDR2: GTSNPN, SVGIG (reference sequence). There are 13 residues in the CDR3. V lost 1 base and J lost 10, with 11 bases in between. CDR3 bases: TGTGCCTGGAGTGATGGGGCAGGGTCACCCCTCCACTTT. This gives the protein CAWSDGAGSPLHF.

This clone was seen only once. The J gene is TRBJ1-3, the V gene TRBV6-2 or TRBV6-3; D unresolved. CDR3 size: 15 residues. Trimming removed 6 bases at V and 3 bases at J, with 15 bases between. Germline V gives CDR1 MNHEY, CDR2 SVGEGT. The CDR3 here is CASSYTWRVGNTIYF. The CDR3 DNA reads as TGTGCCAGCAGCTATACGTGGAGGGTTGGAAACACCATATATTTT.

The chain uses TRBV7-2 and TRBJ1-5; D is possibly TRBD1 (5 bases). The CDR3 is 14 amino acids. Trimming took off 6 bases at V and 1 base at J, with 10 bases between the two ends. Germline values: CDR1 SGHTA, CDR2 FQGNSA. The CDR3 region is CASREAGSNQPQHF. As DNA, the CDR3 is TGTGCCAGCAGGGAAGCAGGGAGCAATCAGCCCCAGCATTTT.

The rearrangement joins TRBV7-9 to TRBJ1-2, with D unresolved. V dropped 1 base and J dropped 5 bases, with 11 bases sitting between them. The length of the CDR3 is 14 residues. CDR1 is SEHNR and CDR2 is FQNEAQ in the germline V gene (reference sequence). The CDR3 DNA sequence: TGTGCCAGCAGCTTAGACGCCGGGAATTATGGCTACACCTTC. Its translation: CASSLDAGNYGYTF.

This clone has just one count. The rearrangement links TRBV10-3 to TRBJ2-6; 10 bases are shared with TRBD1. The CDR3 consists of 18 residues. With V trimmed by 3 bases and J by 4 bases, 9 bases remained unmatched. Germline-derived CDR1 and CDR2 are ENHRY and SYGVKD. CDR3 sequence reads: CAISDLGGQGNGANVLTF. DNA of the CDR3: TGTGCCATCAGTGATCTTGGGGGACAGGGGAACGGGGCCAACGTCCTGACTTTC.

This clone was observed a handful of times. J is TRBJ1-2 and V is TRBV7-2; no clear D gene. V lost 1 base, J lost 2 bases, and 23 bases lay in between. There are 19 residues in the CDR3. Germline V CDR1 and CDR2: SGHTA, FQGNSA. CDR3 in DNA: TGTGCCAGCAGCTTAGAAGGAGGAGGGATAGGGTTCCTCAACTATGGCTACACCTTC. Encoded protein: CASSLEGGGIGFLNYGYTF.

In its sample, this clone was seen a few times. The J gene is TRBJ1-2, the V gene TRBV6-5; 9 nucleotides line up with TRBD1. Germline V lookup: CDR1 MNHEY, CDR2 SVGAGI. V lost 0 bases to trimming and J lost 7 bases; unmatched junction nucleotides: 6. This CDR3 region has 15 residues. Written as DNA, the CDR3 is TGTGCCAGCAGTTACTCGACAGGGGGGAAAGGTGGCTACACCTTC. Its translation: CASSYSTGGKGGYTF.

As DNA, the CDR3 is TGTGCCAGCAGCCATGGACAGGGAGGAACCGGGGAGCTGTTTTTT. Translating gives CASSHGQGGTGELFF. The rearrangement joins TRBV11-3 to TRBJ2-2; 8 bases are shared with TRBD1. CDR3 size: 15 residues. V shed 5 bases and J 5 bases; nucleotides not matched to a gene: 7. CDR1 is SGHNT and CDR2 is YENEEA in the germline V gene.

The chain combines TRBV30 with TRBJ2-2; D possibly corresponds to TRBD2 (6 bases). The germline V and J ends were trimmed by 4 bases and 6 bases, with 12 bases remaining between them. This CDR3 comprises 13 residues. Germline V gives CDR1 GTSNPN, CDR2 SVGIG (reference sequence). The CDR3 DNA reads as TGTGCCTGGACCGTGGGGGGATCCGGGGAGCTGTTTTTT. This encodes CAWTVGGSGELFF.

This chain joins TRBV14 and TRBJ1-3; D unresolved. The CDR3 covers 12 residues. Trimming took off 3 bases at V and 4 bases at J, with 4 bases between the two ends. Germline V gene data show CDR1 as SGHDN and CDR2 as FVKESK. The CDR3 reads CASSQGGNTIYF. The CDR3, as DNA: TGTGCCAGCAGCCAGGGCGGAAACACCATATATTTT.

This chain links TRBV5-1 with TRBJ1-4; D is unclear. The CDR3 runs to 13 residues. Germline assignment: CDR1 SGHRS and CDR2 YFSETQ. The ends were cut back, 7 bases at V and 1 base at J, with 8 bases in the middle. DNA for the CDR3: TGCGCCAGCCGGGAGGGAACTAATGAAAAACTGTTTTTT. Protein sequence: CASREGTNEKLFF.

This sequence joins TRBV7-9 and TRBJ2-5; maybe TRBD2 (6 bases). Trimming stripped 6 bases from V and 4 bases from J, with 12 bases between. This CDR3 has 13 amino acids. The germline V gene encodes CDR1 SEHNR and CDR2 FQNEAQ (reference sequence). As DNA, the CDR3 is TGTGCCAGCAGTCCTGGAGGGTCAGAGACCCAGTACTTC. It translates to CASSPGGSETQYF.

This clone was recorded only once. V is TRBV5-6 and J is TRBJ2-1, with 7 positions matching TRBD1. Germline CDR1 and CDR2: SGHDT and YYEEEE. The CDR3 runs to 13 residues. J gave up 8 bases and V 4 bases, and 6 bases lay outside the gene matches. For the CDR3, the DNA is TGTGCCAGCAGCCTGGACCAGGGGGATGAGCAGTTCTTC. Residues: CASSLDQGDEQFF.